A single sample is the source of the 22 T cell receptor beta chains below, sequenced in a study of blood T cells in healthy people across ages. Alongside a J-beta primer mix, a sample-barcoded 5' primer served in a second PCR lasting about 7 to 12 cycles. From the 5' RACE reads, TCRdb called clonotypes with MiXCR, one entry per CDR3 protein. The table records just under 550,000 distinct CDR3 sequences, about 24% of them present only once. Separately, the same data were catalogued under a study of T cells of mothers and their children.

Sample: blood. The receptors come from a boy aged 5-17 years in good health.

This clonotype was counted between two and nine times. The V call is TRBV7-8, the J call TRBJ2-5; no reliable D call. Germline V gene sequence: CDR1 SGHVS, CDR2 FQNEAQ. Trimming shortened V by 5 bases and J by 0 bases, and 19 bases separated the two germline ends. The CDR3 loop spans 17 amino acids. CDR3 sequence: CASSPTAGSWYQETQYF. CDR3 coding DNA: TGTGCCAGCAGCCCTACCGCAGGCTCTTGGTACCAAGAGACCCAGTACTTC. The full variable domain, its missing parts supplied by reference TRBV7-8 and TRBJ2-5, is GAGVSQSPRYKVAKRGQDVALRCDPISGHVSLFWYQQALGQGPEFLTYFQNEAQLDKSGLPSDRFFAERPEGSVSTLKIQRTQQEDSAVYLCASSPTAGSWYQETQYFGPGTRLLVL.

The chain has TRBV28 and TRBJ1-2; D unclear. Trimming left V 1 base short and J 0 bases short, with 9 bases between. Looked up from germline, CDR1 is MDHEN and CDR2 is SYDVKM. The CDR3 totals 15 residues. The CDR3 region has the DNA TGTGCCAGCAGTTTATTAAGGGTAGCTAACTATGGCTACACCTTC. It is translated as CASSLLRVANYGYTF.

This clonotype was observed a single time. CDR3: CASSTDPSSYNEQFF. For the CDR3, the DNA is TGTGCCAGCAGTACTGACCCCAGCTCCTACAATGAGCAGTTCTTC. The rearrangement links TRBV6-5 to TRBJ2-1; D gene uncertain. Germline V CDR1 and CDR2: MNHEY, SVGAGI. The CDR3 is 15 residues long. V was cut by 5 bases and J by 0 bases, with 11 bases left in between.

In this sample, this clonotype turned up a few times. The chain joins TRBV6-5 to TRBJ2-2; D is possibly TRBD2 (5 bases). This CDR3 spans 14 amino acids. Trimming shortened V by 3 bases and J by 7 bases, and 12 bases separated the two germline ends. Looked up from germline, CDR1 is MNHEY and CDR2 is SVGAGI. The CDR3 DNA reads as TGTGCCAGCAGTTATTCCCTAGCTGACGGGGAGCTGTTTTTT. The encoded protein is CASSYSLADGELFF.

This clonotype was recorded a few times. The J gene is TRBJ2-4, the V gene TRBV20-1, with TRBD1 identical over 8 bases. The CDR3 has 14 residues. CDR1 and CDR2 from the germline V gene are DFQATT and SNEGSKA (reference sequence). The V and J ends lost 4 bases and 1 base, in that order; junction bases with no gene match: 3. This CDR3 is CSATTGDAKNIQYF. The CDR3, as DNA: TGCAGTGCTACGACAGGGGACGCCAAAAACATTCAGTACTTC.

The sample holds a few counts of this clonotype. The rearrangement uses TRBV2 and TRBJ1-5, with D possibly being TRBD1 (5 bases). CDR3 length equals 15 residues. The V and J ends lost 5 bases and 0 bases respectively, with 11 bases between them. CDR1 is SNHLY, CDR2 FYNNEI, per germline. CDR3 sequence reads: CASSPDGHSNQPQHF. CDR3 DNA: TGTGCCAGCAGTCCGGACGGACATAGCAATCAGCCCCAGCATTTT.

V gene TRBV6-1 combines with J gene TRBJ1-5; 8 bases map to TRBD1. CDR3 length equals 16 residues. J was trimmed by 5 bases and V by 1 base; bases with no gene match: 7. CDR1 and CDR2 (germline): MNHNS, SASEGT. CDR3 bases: TGTGCCAGCAGTGAAGAAGGTGGACAGGGACATCAGCCCCAGCATTTT. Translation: CASSEEGGQGHQPQHF.

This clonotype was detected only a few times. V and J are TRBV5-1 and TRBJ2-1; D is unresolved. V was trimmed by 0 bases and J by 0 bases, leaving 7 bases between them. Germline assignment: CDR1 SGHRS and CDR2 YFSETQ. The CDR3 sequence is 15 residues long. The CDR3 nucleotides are TGCGCCAGCAGCTTGGAGGCGAGCTCCTACAATGAGCAGTTCTTC. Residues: CASSLEASSYNEQFF.

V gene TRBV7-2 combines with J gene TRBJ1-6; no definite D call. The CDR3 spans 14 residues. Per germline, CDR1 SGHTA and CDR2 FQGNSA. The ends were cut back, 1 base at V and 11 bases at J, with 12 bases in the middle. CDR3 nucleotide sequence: TGTGCCAGCAGCTTAGGTAGCGGCTATCCACCCCTCCACTTT. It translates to CASSLGSGYPPLHF.

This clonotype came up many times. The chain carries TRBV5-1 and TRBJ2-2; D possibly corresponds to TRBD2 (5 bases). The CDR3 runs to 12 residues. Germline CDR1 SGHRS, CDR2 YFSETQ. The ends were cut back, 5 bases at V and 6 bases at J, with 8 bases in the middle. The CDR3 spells CASSGLSGELFF. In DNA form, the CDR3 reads TGCGCCAGCAGTGGACTCTCCGGGGAGCTGTTTTTT.

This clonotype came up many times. CDR3 sequence: CSATLHDSGNTIYF. CDR3 sequence (DNA): TGCAGTGCTACGTTACACGACTCTGGAAACACCATATATTTT. This chain uses TRBV20-1 with TRBJ1-3; D uncertain. This CDR3 is 14 amino acids long. Trimming shortened V by 4 bases and J by 0 bases, and 10 bases separated the two germline ends. Germline lookup yields CDR1 DFQATT and CDR2 SNEGSKA (reference sequence).

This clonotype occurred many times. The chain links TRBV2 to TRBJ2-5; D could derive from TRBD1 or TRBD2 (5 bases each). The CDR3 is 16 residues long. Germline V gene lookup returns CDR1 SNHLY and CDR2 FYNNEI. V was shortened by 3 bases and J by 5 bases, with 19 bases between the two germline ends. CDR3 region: CASSDGGSSMGETQYF. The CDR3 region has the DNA TGTGCCAGCAGTGATGGGGGATCCTCTATGGGCGAGACCCAGTACTTC.

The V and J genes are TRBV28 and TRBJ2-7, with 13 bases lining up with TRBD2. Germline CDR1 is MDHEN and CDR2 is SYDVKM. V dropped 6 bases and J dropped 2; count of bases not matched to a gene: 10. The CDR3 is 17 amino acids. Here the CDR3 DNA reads TGTGCCAGCAGGGAAGGGACTAGCGGGATTTTTACCTACGAGCAGTACTTC. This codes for CASREGTSGIFTYEQYF.

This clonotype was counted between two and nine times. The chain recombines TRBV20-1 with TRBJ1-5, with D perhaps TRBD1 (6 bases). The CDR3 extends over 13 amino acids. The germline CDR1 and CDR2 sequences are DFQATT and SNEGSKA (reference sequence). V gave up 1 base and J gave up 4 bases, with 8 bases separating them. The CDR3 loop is CSARGGGNQPQHF. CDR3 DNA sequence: TGCAGTGCTAGAGGAGGGGGAAATCAGCCCCAGCATTTT.

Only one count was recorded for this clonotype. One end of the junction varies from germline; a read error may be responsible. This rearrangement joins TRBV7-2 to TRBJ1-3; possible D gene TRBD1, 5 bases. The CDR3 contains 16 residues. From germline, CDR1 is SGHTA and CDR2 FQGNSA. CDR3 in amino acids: CASSPGRGGSGNTVYF. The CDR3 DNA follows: TGTGCCAGCAGCCCCGGTAGGGGTGGGTCTGGAAACACCGTATATTTT.

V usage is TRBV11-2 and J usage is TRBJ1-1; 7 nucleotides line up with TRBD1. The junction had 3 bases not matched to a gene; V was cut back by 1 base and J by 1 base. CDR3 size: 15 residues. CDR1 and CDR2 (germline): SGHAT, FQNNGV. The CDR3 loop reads CASSLAPGGNTEAFF. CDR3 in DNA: TGTGCCAGCAGCTTAGCGCCAGGGGGGAACACTGAAGCTTTCTTT.

The CDR3 region is CASSYDRGSNQPQHF. CDR3 coding DNA: TGTGCCAGCAGTTATGACAGGGGAAGCAATCAGCCCCAGCATTTT. This chain links TRBV6-2 or TRBV6-3 with TRBJ1-5, with 8 bases fitting TRBD1. CDR1 is MNHEY and CDR2 is SVGEGT in the germline V gene. The CDR3 spans 15 residues. J lost 1 base, V lost 3 bases, and 2 bases had no gene match.

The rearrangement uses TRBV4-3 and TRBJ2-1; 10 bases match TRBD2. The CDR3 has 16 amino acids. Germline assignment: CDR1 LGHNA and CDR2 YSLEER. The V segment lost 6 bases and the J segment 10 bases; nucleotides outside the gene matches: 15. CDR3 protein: CASSLSSGGLQLEQFF. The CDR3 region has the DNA TGCGCCAGCAGTCTTAGTAGCGGGGGGCTTCAGCTCGAGCAGTTCTTC.

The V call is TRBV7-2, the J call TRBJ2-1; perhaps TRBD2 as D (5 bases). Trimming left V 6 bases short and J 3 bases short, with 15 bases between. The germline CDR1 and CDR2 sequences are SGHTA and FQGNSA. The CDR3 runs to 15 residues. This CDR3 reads CASSPVGANYNEQFF. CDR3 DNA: TGTGCCAGCAGTCCAGTGGGAGCGAACTACAATGAGCAGTTCTTC.

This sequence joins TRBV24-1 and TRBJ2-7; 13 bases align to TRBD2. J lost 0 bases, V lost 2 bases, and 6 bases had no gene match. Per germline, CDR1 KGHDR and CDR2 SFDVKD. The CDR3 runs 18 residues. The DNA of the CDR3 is TGTGCCACCAGTGATTCACGGACTAGCGGGGGTTACTCCTACGAGCAGTACTTC. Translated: CATSDSRTSGGYSYEQYF.

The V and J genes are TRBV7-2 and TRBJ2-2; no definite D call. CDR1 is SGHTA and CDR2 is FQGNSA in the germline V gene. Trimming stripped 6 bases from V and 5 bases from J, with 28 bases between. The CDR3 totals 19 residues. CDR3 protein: CASSSKKWVRASLTGELFF. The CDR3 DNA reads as TGTGCCAGCAGTTCTAAAAAATGGGTCCGGGCTTCATTGACCGGGGAGCTGTTTTTT.

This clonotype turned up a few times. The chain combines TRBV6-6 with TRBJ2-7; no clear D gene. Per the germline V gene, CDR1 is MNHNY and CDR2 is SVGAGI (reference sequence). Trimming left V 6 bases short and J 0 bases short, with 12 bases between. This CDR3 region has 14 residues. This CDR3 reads CASSDGSGSYEQYF. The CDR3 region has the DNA TGTGCCAGCAGCGACGGGTCTGGCTCCTACGAGCAGTACTTC.